The 32 T cell receptor beta chains below all came from one sample that was sequenced in a study of T cell changes during pregnancy in multiple sclerosis. The assay was immunoSEQ multiplex PCR, and TCRdb's table has in-frame clones only and misses some. This sample has about 44,000 clones, with roughly 87% found just once. Sequenced here: CD4+ T cells from peripheral blood mononuclear cells, sampled after pregnancy. The source is a female donor with multiple sclerosis, enrolled in a pregnancy study.

V gene TRBV28 combines with J gene TRBJ2-2; TRBD1 matches at 8 bases. The trim removed 5 bases at V and 6 bases at J, leaving 5 bases unmatched. The CDR3 has 14 residues. Germline CDR1 is MDHEN and CDR2 is SYDVKM. The CDR3 nucleotides are TGTGCCAGCAGTCCGGACAGGGTGGCCGGGGAGCTGTTTTTT. It specifies CASSPDRVAGELFF. The entire variable domain, with the rest obtained from reference TRBV28 and TRBJ2-2, is as follows: DVKVTQSSRYLVKRTGEKVFLECVQDMDHENMFWYRQDPGLGLRLIYFSYDVKMKEKGDIPEGYSVSREKKERFSLILESASTNQTSMYLCASSPDRVAGELFFGEGSRLTVL.

The chain combines TRBV6-1 with TRBJ2-3; D uncertain. Germline CDR1 reads MNHNS; CDR2 reads SASEGT. Trimming stripped 5 bases from V and 2 bases from J, with 5 bases between. CDR3 length: 12 residues. The CDR3 spells CASSPYTDTQYF. In nucleotides, the CDR3 is TGTGCCAGCAGTCCCTACACAGATACGCAGTATTTT.

This chain joins TRBV7-9 and TRBJ2-1, with 10 bases aligning to TRBD1. The CDR3 totals 14 residues. V lost 3 bases, J lost 7 bases, and 3 bases stayed unmatched. The germline CDR1 and CDR2 sequences are SEHNR and FQNEAQ (reference sequence). CDR3 sequence (DNA): TGTGCCAGCAGCTTCCGGGACAGGGGAAATGAGCAGTTCTTC. It translates to CASSFRDRGNEQFF.

V is TRBV5-4 and J is TRBJ1-5; D is ambiguous. Germline V lookup: CDR1 SGHNT, CDR2 YYREEE (reference sequence). Deletions cut 5 bases from V and 0 bases from J, with 9 bases between. The length of the CDR3 is 14 residues. The CDR3 DNA reads TGTGCCAGCAGTCCAGACACTAGCAATCAGCCCCAGCATTTT. It translates to CASSPDTSNQPQHF.

The chain employs TRBV7-9 and TRBJ2-1, with a weak D call TRBD2 (7 bases). Germline CDR1 reads SEHNR; CDR2 reads FQNEAQ (reference sequence). Trimming shortened V by 1 base and J by 4 bases, and 11 bases separated the two germline ends. This CDR3 has 15 amino acids. DNA of the CDR3: TGTGCCAGCAGCTTAGGGGGGGGCGCTTACAATGAGCAGTTCTTC. It is translated as CASSLGGGAYNEQFF. The entire variable domain, with the rest obtained from reference TRBV7-9 and TRBJ2-1, is as follows: DTGVSQNPRHKITKRGQNVTFRCDPISEHNRLYWYRQTLGQGPEFLTYFQNEAQLEKSRLLSDRFSAERPKGSFSTLEIQRTEQGDSAMYLCASSLGGGAYNEQFFGPGTRLTVL.

The table lists this clone with a count of one. An end of the junction differs from the germline gene, which may be a read error. CDR3 protein: CASSIPGGRFFF. In nucleotides, the CDR3 is TGTGCCAGTAGTATCCCGGGGGGTCGCTTCTTCTTC. The chain joins TRBV19 to TRBJ2-7; 7 positions agree with TRBD2. The CDR3 has 12 residues. CDR1 and CDR2 (germline): LNHDA, SQIVND (reference sequence).

V gene TRBV28 combines with J gene TRBJ1-2, with unresolved D. Between the trimmed V and J ends, which lost 6 bases and 0 bases, there was a span of 5 bases. Per the germline V gene, CDR1 is MDHEN and CDR2 is SYDVKM. This CDR3 has 12 amino acids. As DNA, the CDR3 is TGTGCCAGCAGGCGAGCTAACTATGGCTACACCTTC. Its translation is CASRRANYGYTF.

The chain recombines TRBV4-3 with TRBJ2-7; 7 nucleotides line up with TRBD1. The germline V gene has CDR1 LGHNA and CDR2 YSLEER. The CDR3 extends over 13 amino acids. Trimming removed 3 bases from V and 6 bases from J; junction bases left unmatched: 5. The CDR3 bases are TGCGCCAGCAGCCAGCACCGGGACAGCGAGCAGTACTTC. This codes for CASSQHRDSEQYF.

The rearrangement uses TRBV14 and TRBJ2-5, with 8 bases aligning to TRBD2. CDR3 length: 23 residues. Per germline, CDR1 SGHDN and CDR2 FVKESK. The J segment lost 0 bases and the V segment lost 1 base, leaving 25 bases of the junction unmatched. CDR3 sequence reads: CASSQVQEDPTIGRVVHQETQYF. CDR3 nucleotides: TGTGCCAGCAGCCAAGTACAGGAGGACCCGACGATCGGGAGGGTGGTCCACCAAGAGACCCAGTACTTC.

The rearrangement uses TRBV18 and TRBJ2-5, with 9 nucleotides matching TRBD1. Trimming at V came to 6 bases and at J to 1 base, leaving 9 bases not matched to a gene. CDR1 is KGHSH and CDR2 is LQKENI in the germline V gene. The CDR3 covers 16 residues. CDR3 amino acids: CASSNQLGQGQETQYF. The CDR3 nucleotides read TGTGCCAGCTCGAACCAATTGGGACAGGGCCAAGAGACCCAGTACTTC.

This sequence joins TRBV7-2 and TRBJ1-1; 9 nucleotides match TRBD1. J lost 7 bases, V lost 0 bases, and 6 bases had no gene match. Germline V CDR1 and CDR2: SGHTA, FQGNSA. This CDR3 has 15 amino acids. In nucleotides, the CDR3 is TGTGCCAGCAGCTTAGCGGGGACAGGGACCCTTGAAGCTTTCTTT. This translates into CASSLAGTGTLEAFF.

This clone came up many times. This chain joins TRBV2 and TRBJ2-2; D is perhaps TRBD2 (5 bases). This CDR3 is 13 amino acids long. V lost 6 bases and J lost 3, with 8 bases in between. In germline, CDR1 is SNHLY, CDR2 FYNNEI. The CDR3 coding sequence is TGTGCCAGCAGCCAGAGGGACACCGGGGAGCTGTTTTTT. Translation: CASSQRDTGELFF.

The gene calls are TRBV12-2 and TRBJ2-4; the table's TRBD2 call for D was not verified on the DNA. TRBV12-2 is designated a pseudogene. The CDR3 covers 19 residues. CDR3 nucleotide sequence: TGTGCAAGTCGATCACCCTCCGATAGTGGGGAGTATGCCAAAAACATTCAGTACTTC. Encoded protein: CASRSPSDSGEYAKNIQYF.

The chain joins TRBV19 to TRBJ1-5; D gene uncertain. The CDR3 is 16 residues long. V was cut by 2 bases and J by 2 bases, with 13 bases left in between. The V gene's germline CDR1 is LNHDA and CDR2 SQIVND (reference sequence). The CDR3 loop reads CASSIPQAGGNQPQHF. In DNA, the CDR3 is TGTGCCAGTAGTATACCGCAGGCCGGGGGCAATCAGCCCCAGCATTTT.

The V gene is TRBV6-1, the J gene TRBJ2-1; 9 bases fit TRBD1. This CDR3 contains 13 residues. V was clipped by 8 bases and J by 4 bases; unmatched bases: 3. Per germline, CDR1 MNHNS and CDR2 SASEGT. The CDR3 DNA is TGTGCCAGCTGGGGACAGGGTTACAATGAGCAGTTCTTC. Amino acid sequence: CASWGQGYNEQFF.

The chain carries TRBV6-1 and TRBJ2-3; D call uncertain. V was pared by 0 bases and J by 3 bases, with 16 bases between. The CDR3 is 17 amino acids. Germline CDR1 reads MNHNS; CDR2 reads SASEGT. CDR3 nucleotides: TGTGCCAGCAGTGAAGCGCTTCAAAGACTGGGTACAGATACGCAGTATTTT. Encoded protein: CASSEALQRLGTDTQYF.

V and J are TRBV7-9 and TRBJ2-1; 10 nucleotides agree with TRBD2. After removal of 5 bases from V and 2 bases from J, the junction contained 15 bases not matched to a gene. Germline assignment: CDR1 SEHNR and CDR2 FQNEAQ (reference sequence). The CDR3 contains 19 residues. CDR3 sequence reads: CASSPYRRTSGAPYNEQFF. Here the CDR3 DNA reads TGTGCCAGCAGCCCTTATAGGCGGACTAGCGGCGCCCCCTACAATGAGCAGTTCTTC.

The J gene is TRBJ1-5, the V gene TRBV10-3; D perhaps matches TRBD1 (6 bases). Germline CDR1 and CDR2: ENHRY and SYGVKD. The CDR3 is 15 amino acids. Trimming pared 2 bases from V and 3 bases from J, leaving 11 bases between. CDR3 coding DNA: TGTGCCATCAGTGAGAGTACAGGGACCAATCAGCCCCAGCATTTT. Protein sequence: CAISESTGTNQPQHF.

The chain combines TRBV25-1 with TRBJ1-2; perhaps TRBD1 as D (6 bases). CDR1 MGHDK and CDR2 SYGVNS come from the germline V gene. V was cut by 8 bases and J by 4 bases, with 11 bases left in between. The CDR3 extends over 12 amino acids. The CDR3 DNA is TGTGCCAGCCGGGACACGCGCTATGGCTACACCTTC. Protein: CASRDTRYGYTF.

The chain recombines TRBV30 with TRBJ1-2, with a tentative D call TRBD1 (5 bases). Deletions cut 5 bases from V and 3 bases from J, with 13 bases between. CDR1 is GTSNPN and CDR2 is SVGIG in the germline V gene (reference sequence). The CDR3 is made up of 13 amino acids. The DNA of the CDR3 is TGTGCCTGGCAAAGGGGTTCGGACTATGGCTACACCTTC. This gives the protein CAWQRGSDYGYTF. Together with reference TRBV30 and TRBJ1-2, the CDR3 gives the full variable domain: SQTIHQWPATLVQPVGSPLSLECTVEGTSNPNLYWYRQAAGRGLQLLFYSVGIGQISSEVPQNLSASRPQDRQFILSSKKLLLSDSGFYLCAWQRGSDYGYTFGSGTRLTVV.

The chain employs TRBV19 and TRBJ1-2; no reliable D call. The CDR3 contains 13 residues. V dropped 6 bases and J dropped 2 bases, with 10 bases sitting between them. Germline V gene data show CDR1 as LNHDA and CDR2 as SQIVND (reference sequence). In DNA form, the CDR3 reads TGTGCCAGTAGACGTGGGCAGAACTATGGCTACACCTTC. Its translation is CASRRGQNYGYTF.

The chain uses TRBV5-1 and TRBJ2-3; 10 bases line up with TRBD2. Germline CDR1 SGHRS, CDR2 YFSETQ. Trimming removed 3 bases from V and 4 bases from J; junction bases left unmatched: 11. The CDR3 is 17 residues long. In nucleotides, the CDR3 is TGCGCCAGCAGCTCGTCTAGCGGGAGACGTGGGGCAGATACGCAGTATTTT. Amino acid sequence: CASSSSSGRRGADTQYF.

The chain couples TRBV7-3 to TRBJ2-3; 8 bases line up with TRBD2. Germline V lookup: CDR1 SGHTA, CDR2 FQGTGA. V lost 5 bases and J lost 2; bases outside the gene matches: 9. This CDR3 contains 16 residues. The CDR3 sequence is CASSPSFSGATDTQYF. In DNA form, the CDR3 reads TGTGCCAGCAGCCCCTCTTTTAGCGGGGCCACAGATACGCAGTATTTT.

The gene calls are TRBV30 and TRBJ1-2; 8 bases are a match to TRBD1. Germline lookup yields CDR1 GTSNPN and CDR2 SVGIG (reference sequence). The CDR3 has 14 residues. V trimming: 5 bases; J trimming: 4 bases; junction bases outside the gene matches: 9. DNA of the CDR3: TGTGCCTGGCGGCCCGCAGGGGGCGTCTATGGCTACACCTTC. As protein: CAWRPAGGVYGYTF.

V gene TRBV27 combines with J gene TRBJ2-7; TRBD2 matches 13 bases. CDR1 and CDR2 from the germline V gene are MNHEY and SMNVEV (reference sequence). The CDR3 consists of 17 residues. V shed 6 bases, J shed 2 bases, and the junction held 10 bases outside the gene matches. The CDR3 reads CASSPGLAGMPTYEQYF. The CDR3 nucleotides are TGTGCCAGCAGCCCGGGACTAGCGGGGATGCCGACCTACGAGCAGTACTTC.

The genes are TRBV28 and TRBJ2-3; the D gene is possibly TRBD2 (7 bases). CDR1 is MDHEN, CDR2 SYDVKM, per germline. The ends were cut back, 6 bases at V and 7 bases at J, with 17 bases in the middle. The CDR3 totals 14 residues. The CDR3 protein is CASSPRGGPNTQYF. CDR3 sequence (DNA): TGTGCCAGCAGCCCGAGGGGGGGCCCGAATACGCAGTATTTT.

This sequence joins TRBV5-6 and TRBJ1-2; TRBD1 might be the D (5 bases). The CDR3 extends over 12 amino acids. CDR1 is SGHDT and CDR2 is YYEEEE in the germline V gene. V dropped 0 bases and J dropped 8 bases, with 8 bases sitting between them. The CDR3 region is CASSLGDWGYTF. CDR3 sequence (DNA): TGTGCCAGCAGCTTGGGGGACTGGGGCTACACCTTC. The whole variable domain, filled in from reference TRBV5-6 and TRBJ1-2, reads DAGVTQSPTHLIKTRGQQVTLRCSPKSGHDTVSWYQQALGQGPQFIFQYYEEEERQRGNFPDRFSGHQFPNYSSELNVNALLLGDSALYLCASSLGDWGYTFGSGTRLTVV.

The chain joins TRBV10-2 to TRBJ1-5; D is uncertain. This CDR3 is built from 15 residues. V was pared by 6 bases and J by 0 bases, with 12 bases between. Germline CDR1 and CDR2: WSHSY and SAAADI. DNA for the CDR3: TGCGCCAGCAGAGGAGGGATTAATAGCAATCAGCCCCAGCATTTT. Amino acid sequence: CASRGGINSNQPQHF.

The rearrangement uses TRBV7-9 and TRBJ1-2; perhaps TRBD1 as D (5 bases). This CDR3 contains 13 residues. Germline assignment: CDR1 SEHNR and CDR2 FQNEAQ (reference sequence). V gave up 1 base and J gave up 8 bases, with 11 bases separating them. CDR3 amino acids: CASSLEAGGGYTF. The CDR3 nucleotides are TGTGCCAGCAGCTTAGAGGCGGGGGGAGGCTACACCTTC.

This chain joins TRBV14 and TRBJ1-3; a weak D match, TRBD1 (6 bases). Trimming pared 4 bases from V and 0 bases from J, leaving 16 bases between. The length of the CDR3 is 17 residues. Germline CDR1 and CDR2: SGHDN and FVKESK. In DNA, the CDR3 is TGTGCCAGCAGCCCTCCGGGACACCTAATCTCTGGAAACACCATATATTTT. This encodes CASSPPGHLISGNTIYF.

There are a few counts of this clone. The chain uses TRBV4-1 and TRBJ1-1, with 8 bases lining up with TRBD1. The CDR3 consists of 14 residues. Germline V CDR1 and CDR2: MGHRA, YSYEKL. Trimming took 4 bases from V and 5 from J; bases not matched to a gene: 6. CDR3: CASSLTGGRTEAFF. Here the CDR3 DNA reads TGCGCCAGCAGCCTCACAGGGGGTAGGACTGAAGCTTTCTTT.

The J gene is TRBJ2-7, the V gene TRBV6-5; 10 positions match TRBD2. The germline V gene has CDR1 MNHEY and CDR2 SVGAGI. The CDR3 runs 15 residues. The junction had 8 bases not matched to a gene; V was cut back by 3 bases and J by 6 bases. Written as DNA, the CDR3 is TGTGCCAGCAGTTATATCAAACTAGCGGGGTTCGAGCAGTACTTC. This encodes CASSYIKLAGFEQYF.